This TCR beta chain originates from a study of shared clonotypes between healthy human individuals. Study-wide points: Generally, naive subsets came out with larger estimated richness than memory subsets.

Libraries were prepared by immunoSEQ multiplex PCR; TCRdb keeps only in-frame clonotypes and omits some of them. The sample lists a few million clones, under 97% occurring once. Note on this clone: Its target is not known. Distinct nucleotide sequences in the sample also encode this CDR3.

The CDR3 has 15 amino acids. The germline gives CDR1 KGHSH, CDR2 LQKENI. The V end was cut by 6 bases, the J end by 0 bases, with 15 bases between. The TCR was taken from a man between 18 and 35 years old in good health. Sequencing was carried out using naive CD4+ T cells sorted from blood. The subset was: CD45RA+ positively selected. The chain has TRBV18 and TRBJ2-7; D is perhaps TRBD1 or TRBD2 (5 bases each). The DNA for the CDR3 is TGTGCCAGCTCTCCTCCGGGACCCAGCTCCTACGAGCAGTACTTC. Translation gives CASSPPGPSSYEQYF.